This T cell receptor (beta chain) was observed in a study of T cell responses to AZD1222 COVID-19 vaccine. For the study at large: Timing groups of about 4 and about 12 weeks for second doses were pooled.

Study-level points and caveats: Among the donors, most were white British and more were female, and clonal diversity was possibly underestimated. Only 6 or 7 people who got AZD1222 tested seropositive at baseline.

Sequencing used immunoSEQ multiplex PCR; TCRdb keeps in-frame clones, though not all of them. Of some 120,000 clones detected, roughly 88% appear once; the ten largest clones hold about a tenth. Trimming took 4 bases from V and 5 from J; bases not matched to a gene: 13. Germline V gene lookup returns CDR1 LGHDT and CDR2 YNNKEL (reference sequence). The CDR3 length is 16 residues. Remarks on this clone: Its specificity is unknown.

This receptor was identified in an adult in good health. The chain uses TRBV3-1 (or the pseudogene TRBV3-2) and TRBJ2-5, with TRBD1 matching 7 bases. This material consisted of peripheral blood, taken on day 0 of AZD1222 vaccination. CDR3 nucleotides: TGTGCCAGCAGCCCAAGGGGGCGGGCTTGGGGTGAGACCCAGTACTTC. It specifies CASSPRGRAWGETQYF.